Here is one TCR beta chain with its context. The data were taken from a study of CD8+CD57+ T cells in acquired aplastic anemia. V lost 10 bases and J 3 bases, leaving 16 bases between the germline ends. The germline gives CDR1 LNHDA, CDR2 SQIVND (reference sequence). The CDR3 has 14 amino acids. Using genomic DNA as the template, TCR beta VDJ and CDR3 profiling was carried out. TCRdb processed the reads anew with MiXCR; each CDR3 protein has one entry. The sample lists approximately 180,000 distinct CDR3 sequences, more than 60% occurring once. Before being chosen for sequencing, patients had shown CD8+CD57+ cell expansion by flow cytometry.

The origin of this receptor is a human donor with aplastic anemia. The chain joins TRBV19 to TRBJ2-1; possible D gene TRBD1, 6 bases. Sequencing was performed on sorted CD4+, CD8+, or CD8+CD57+ T cells (not recorded which) from PBMCs. The CDR3, as DNA: TGTGCCACCACACCGGGACACTACTACAATGAGCAGTTCTTC. This translates into CATTPGHYYNEQFF.